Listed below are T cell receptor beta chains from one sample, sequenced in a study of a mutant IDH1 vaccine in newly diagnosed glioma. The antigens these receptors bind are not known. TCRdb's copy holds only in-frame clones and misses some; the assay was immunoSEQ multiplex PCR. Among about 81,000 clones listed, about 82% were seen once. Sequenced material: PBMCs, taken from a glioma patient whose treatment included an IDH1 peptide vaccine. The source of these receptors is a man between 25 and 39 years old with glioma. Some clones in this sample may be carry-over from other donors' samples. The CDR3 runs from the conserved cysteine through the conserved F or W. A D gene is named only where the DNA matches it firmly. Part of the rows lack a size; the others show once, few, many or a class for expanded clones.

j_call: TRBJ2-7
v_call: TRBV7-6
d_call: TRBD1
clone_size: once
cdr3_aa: CASSLAGQLDEQYF
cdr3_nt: TGTGCCAGCAGCTTAGCGGGACAGCTAGACGAGCAGTACTTC

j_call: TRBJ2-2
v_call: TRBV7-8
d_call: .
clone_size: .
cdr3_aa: CASSRDGELFF
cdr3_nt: TGTGCCAGCAGCCGCGACGGGGAGCTGTTTTTT

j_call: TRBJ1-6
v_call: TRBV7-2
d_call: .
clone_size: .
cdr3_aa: CASSLGIGQINSPLHF
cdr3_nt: TGTGCCAGCAGCTTGGGAATAGGGCAGATTAATTCACCCCTCCACTTT

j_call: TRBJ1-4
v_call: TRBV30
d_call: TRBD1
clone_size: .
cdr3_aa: CAWSQTGLLEKLFF
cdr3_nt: TGTGCCTGGAGTCAGACAGGGCTTCTCGAAAAACTGTTTTTT

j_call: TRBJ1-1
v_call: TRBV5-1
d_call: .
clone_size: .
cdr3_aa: CASSRTDLNTEAFF
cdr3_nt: TGCGCCAGCAGCCGGACAGACCTGAACACTGAAGCTTTCTTT

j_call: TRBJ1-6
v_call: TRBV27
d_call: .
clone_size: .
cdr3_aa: CASSLEYGDSPLHF
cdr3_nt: TGTGCCAGCAGTTTGGAGTACGGAGATTCACCCCTCCACTTT

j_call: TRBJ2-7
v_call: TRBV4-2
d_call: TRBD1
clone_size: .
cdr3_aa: CASSQDTTGGAYEQYF
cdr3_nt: TGTGCCAGCAGCCAAGATACGACAGGGGGGGCCTACGAGCAGTACTTC

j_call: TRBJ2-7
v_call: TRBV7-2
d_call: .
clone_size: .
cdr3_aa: CASSLGGAGQEQYF
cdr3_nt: TGTGCCAGCAGCTTAGGCGGTGCGGGGCAGGAGCAGTACTTC

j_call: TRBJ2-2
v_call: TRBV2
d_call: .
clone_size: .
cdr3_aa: CASSEGIGELFF
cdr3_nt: TGTGCCAGCAGTGAGGGAATCGGGGAGCTGTTTTTT

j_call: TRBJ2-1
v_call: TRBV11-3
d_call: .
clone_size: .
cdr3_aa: CASRPLFF
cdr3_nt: TGTGCCAGCCGCCCCCTGTTCTTC

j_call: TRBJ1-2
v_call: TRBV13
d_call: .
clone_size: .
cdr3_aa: CASSLGRPDETYGYTF
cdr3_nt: TGTGCCAGCAGCTTAGGCCGTCCGGATGAAACCTATGGCTACACCTTC

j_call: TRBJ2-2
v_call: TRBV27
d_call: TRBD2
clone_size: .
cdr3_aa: CASSGGGYTGELFF
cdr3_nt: TGTGCCAGCAGCGGCGGGGGTTACACCGGGGAGCTGTTTTTT